This T cell receptor (beta chain) was recorded in a study of T cell responses to AZD1222 COVID-19 vaccine. About the study: Second doses were pooled across both intervals (about 4 or about 12 weeks).

Study-wide results and caveats: Compared with day 0, the breadth and depth of the Spike-specific TCR repertoire rose significantly after two doses of AZD1222. Among the donors, most were white British and more were female, and clonal diversity was possibly underestimated.

Libraries were prepared by immunoSEQ multiplex PCR; TCRdb keeps only in-frame clonotypes and omits some of them. The data show 92,000 or so clones, with about nine tenths seen just once and roughly 24% held by the top ten. Comments on this clone: Its antigen remains unknown. Germline and junction disagree at one end, which may indicate a read error.

The CDR3 length is 13 residues. Per the germline V gene, CDR1 is KGHDR and CDR2 is SFDVKD. The chain couples TRBV24-1 to TRBJ2-7, with TRBD1 identical over 11 bases. The starting material was peripheral blood, obtained on day 0 of AZD1222 vaccination. This TCR was sampled from an adult in good health. The CDR3 loop is CATSGLGTGGTHF. The DNA for the CDR3 is TGTGCCACCAGTGGTTTAGGGACAGGGGGTACCCACTTC.